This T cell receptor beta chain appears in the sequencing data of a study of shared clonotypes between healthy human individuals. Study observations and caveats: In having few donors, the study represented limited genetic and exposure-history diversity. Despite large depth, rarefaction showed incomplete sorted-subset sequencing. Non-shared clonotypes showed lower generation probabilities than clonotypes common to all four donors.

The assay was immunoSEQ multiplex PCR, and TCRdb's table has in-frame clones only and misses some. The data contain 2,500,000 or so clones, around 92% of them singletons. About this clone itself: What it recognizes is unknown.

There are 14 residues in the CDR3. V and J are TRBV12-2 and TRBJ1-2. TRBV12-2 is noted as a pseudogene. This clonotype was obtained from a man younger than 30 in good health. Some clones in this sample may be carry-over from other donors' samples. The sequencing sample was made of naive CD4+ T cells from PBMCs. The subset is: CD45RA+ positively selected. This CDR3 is CASRPGGGHGGYTF. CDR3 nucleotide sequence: TGTGCAAGTCGACCTGGAGGGGGGCACGGAGGCTACACCTTC.